These 20 T cell receptor beta chains were sequenced from one sample in a study of early T cells in non-severe SARS-CoV-2 infection. TCRdb reanalysed the 5' RACE reads using MiXCR and keeps one entry per CDR3 protein. The sample shows fewer than 35,000 distinct CDR3 sequences, around 5.7% of them seen only once. The sample comprised whole blood. The origin of the receptors is an adult who was a healthcare worker with PCR-confirmed SARS-CoV-2 infection or an uninfected control (not recorded which).

This clonotype showed up many times. The chain employs TRBV29-1 and TRBJ2-3; the D is unclear. V was pared by 4 bases and J by 0 bases, with 11 bases between. Germline-derived CDR1 and CDR2 are SQVTM and ANQGSEA. The CDR3 is made up of 14 amino acids. The CDR3 nucleotides are TGCAGCGTTGTGTCTGCCTCTAGCACAGATACGCAGTATTTT. The encoded protein is CSVVSASSTDTQYF.

This clonotype was counted at least ten times. The chain has TRBV28 and TRBJ2-3; D not certain. The CDR3 has 14 amino acids. From germline, CDR1 is MDHEN and CDR2 SYDVKM. Trimming shortened V by 6 bases and J by 6 bases, and 16 bases separated the two germline ends. The CDR3 is CASRPLELDDTQYF. Here the CDR3 DNA reads TGTGCCAGCAGACCCTTGGAGTTGGACGATACGCAGTATTTT. Full variable domain (outside the CDR3, taken from reference TRBV28 and TRBJ2-3): DVKVTQSSRYLVKRTGEKVFLECVQDMDHENMFWYRQDPGLGLRLIYFSYDVKMKEKGDIPEGYSVSREKKERFSLILESASTNQTSMYLCASRPLELDDTQYFGPGTRLTVL.

The chain uses TRBV28 and TRBJ1-5; D unclear. CDR3 length: 11 amino acids. Germline CDR1 MDHEN, CDR2 SYDVKM. Deletions cut 6 bases from V and 11 bases from J, with 11 bases between. This chain's CDR3 is CASSLRQSQHF. The CDR3, as DNA: TGTGCCAGCAGCCTAAGACAATCCCAGCATTTT.

This clonotype was observed at least ten times. V usage is TRBV20-1 and J usage is TRBJ2-2; 11 bases fit TRBD1. The germline V gene has CDR1 DFQATT and CDR2 SNEGSKA (reference sequence). This CDR3 region has 16 residues. Trimming removed 6 bases from V and 1 base from J; junction bases left unmatched: 7. The CDR3 region has the DNA TGCAGTGCCACGGACAGGGGGCTCGGGAACACCGGGGAGCTGTTTTTT. Amino acid sequence: CSATDRGLGNTGELFF.

This clonotype turned up a few times. The rearrangement uses TRBV6-6 and TRBJ2-1; 11 bases match TRBD2. J lost 4 bases, V lost 6 bases, and 5 bases had no gene match. This CDR3 spans 15 amino acids. Germline CDR1 and CDR2: MNHNY and SVGAGI (reference sequence). CDR3 DNA: TGTGCCAGCAGCGCCGGGACTAGCGGATACAATGAGCAGTTCTTC. It encodes CASSAGTSGYNEQFF.

This clonotype was observed a few times. The chain combines TRBV5-6 with TRBJ2-7; 9 positions agree with TRBD2. The CDR3 extends over 15 amino acids. Germline assignment: CDR1 SGHDT and CDR2 YYEEEE. V trimming: 1 base; J trimming: 2 bases; junction bases outside the gene matches: 4. The CDR3 is CASSLFSGGTYEQYF. In DNA form, the CDR3 reads TGTGCCAGCAGCTTGTTTAGCGGGGGCACCTACGAGCAGTACTTC.

This clonotype was counted between two and nine times. V usage is TRBV7-7 and J usage is TRBJ2-5; D is ambiguous. CDR3 length: 13 amino acids. Trimming left V 5 bases short and J 7 bases short, with 14 bases between. Germline assignment: CDR1 SSHAT and CDR2 FNYEAQ (reference sequence). Written as DNA, the CDR3 is TGTGCCAGCAGCCTGGACCTTCCCGGGACCCAGTACTTC. Residues: CASSLDLPGTQYF.

This clonotype has only a few counts. The chain combines TRBV7-8 with TRBJ2-7; TRBD2 agrees at 7 bases. J gave up 3 bases and V 5 bases, and 4 bases lay outside the gene matches. CDR1 and CDR2 (germline): SGHVS, FQNEAQ. The CDR3 is made up of 13 amino acids. Written as DNA, the CDR3 is TGTGCCAGCAGCGGGAGGGCCCTCTACGAGCAGTACTTC. As protein: CASSGRALYEQYF.

On this clonotype: Just one base apart from a much larger clone, this may be a read error. The genes are TRBV7-8 and TRBJ2-2; a possible D gene is TRBD2 (5 bases). CDR3 length: 15 amino acids. Germline loops: CDR1 SGHVS, CDR2 FQNEAQ. CDR3 coding DNA: TGTGCCAGCAGCCACAACCCTGGAGGCACCGAGGAGCTGTTTTTT. Encoded protein: CASSHNPGGTEELFF.

V and J are TRBV5-1 and TRBJ2-1; no reliable D call. Trimming removed 4 bases at V and 12 bases at J, with 17 bases between. The germline V gene has CDR1 SGHRS and CDR2 YFSETQ. The CDR3 has 13 amino acids. The CDR3: CASSPDGRSVQFF. CDR3 DNA: TGCGCCAGCAGCCCCGATGGTAGATCGGTGCAGTTCTTC.

This clonotype was seen at least ten times. The chain joins TRBV29-1 to TRBJ2-6; D ambiguous. The germline V gene has CDR1 SQVTM and CDR2 ANQGSEA. The V end lost 1 base, the J end lost 0 bases, and 10 bases lay between the germline ends. The CDR3 has 16 amino acids. The CDR3 loop is CSVEGEDTSGANVLTF. DNA of the CDR3: TGCAGCGTTGAAGGAGAAGACACCTCTGGGGCCAACGTCCTGACTTTC. The full variable domain, completed using reference TRBV29-1 and TRBJ2-6, is SAVISQKPSRDICQRGTSLTIQCQVDSQVTMMFWYRQQPGQSLTLIATANQGSEATYESGFVIDKFPISRPNLTFSTLTVSNMSPEDSSIYLCSVEGEDTSGANVLTFGAGSRLTVL.

In its sample, this clonotype was seen a few times. V usage is TRBV27 and J usage is TRBJ2-7, with D possibly being TRBD2 (5 bases). This CDR3 comprises 16 residues. Trimming shortened V by 4 bases and J by 2 bases, and 18 bases separated the two germline ends. Germline V CDR1 and CDR2: MNHEY, SMNVEV (reference sequence). The CDR3 sequence is CASSYFRGSAPYEQYF. The CDR3 DNA follows: TGTGCCAGCAGTTATTTCCGTGGGAGCGCCCCCTACGAGCAGTACTTC.

This clonotype was seen many times. V is TRBV30 and J is TRBJ2-1; D is undetermined. The CDR3 runs to 13 residues. V was shortened by 4 bases and J by 10 bases, with 17 bases between the two germline ends. The germline gives CDR1 GTSNPN, CDR2 SVGIG (reference sequence). CDR3 residues: CAWIDRLHREQFF. CDR3 coding DNA: TGTGCCTGGATTGACCGACTCCACCGGGAGCAGTTCTTC.

The sample holds many counts of this clonotype. This chain connects TRBV27 to TRBJ1-1; TRBD1 matches 7 bases. V gave up 4 bases and J gave up 1 base; unmatched junction bases: 12. Per the germline V gene, CDR1 is MNHEY and CDR2 is SMNVEV (reference sequence). The CDR3 extends over 17 amino acids. As DNA, the CDR3 is TGTGCCAGCAGTTCATCCCGACAGGGATTTCGGAACACTGAAGCTTTCTTT. This codes for CASSSSRQGFRNTEAFF.

There are many counts of this clonotype. This chain joins TRBV12-3 or TRBV12-4 and TRBJ2-1, with no clear D. Deletions cut 9 bases from V and 0 bases from J, with 18 bases between. CDR3 size: 16 residues. As DNA, the CDR3 is TGTGCCAGTCGCCCCCCCGGAATGAGCTCCTACAATGAGCAGTTCTTC. Encoded protein: CASRPPGMSSYNEQFF.

A few counts support this clonotype. The rearrangement links TRBV12-3 or TRBV12-4 to TRBJ2-2, with D tentatively TRBD1 (6 bases). V shed 5 bases and J shed 0 bases, with 10 bases lying between them. The CDR3 loop spans 15 amino acids. CDR3 region: CASSRQAANTGELFF. The CDR3 coding sequence is TGTGCCAGCAGTCGACAGGCCGCGAACACCGGGGAGCTGTTTTTT.

V gene TRBV6-2 or TRBV6-3 combines with J gene TRBJ2-5; 9 nucleotides line up with TRBD1. CDR1 and CDR2 from the germline V gene are MNHEY and SVGEGT. The J segment lost 3 bases and the V segment lost 6 bases, leaving 2 bases of the junction unmatched. The CDR3 loop spans 13 amino acids. The CDR3 region is CASRGTGKETQYF. Written as DNA, the CDR3 is TGTGCCAGCAGGGGGACAGGGAAAGAGACCCAGTACTTC.

This clonotype has just a few counts. The chain employs TRBV4-3 and TRBJ2-2, with no clear D. Trimming shortened V by 0 bases and J by 8 bases, and 7 bases separated the two germline ends. The CDR3 is 13 amino acids. Germline V gives CDR1 LGHNA, CDR2 YSLEER. The CDR3, as DNA: TGCGCCAGCAGCCAAGATCTTGGAGGGGAGCTGTTTTTT. This sequence encodes CASSQDLGGELFF.

This clonotype was recorded at least ten times. The chain joins TRBV11-2 to TRBJ2-3, with no clear D. This CDR3 contains 15 residues. Between the trimmed V and J ends, which lost 1 base and 0 bases, there was a span of 8 bases. Germline V CDR1 and CDR2: SGHAT, FQNNGV. The DNA for the CDR3 is TGTGCCAGCAGCTTAGGTTCCGGGAGCACAGATACGCAGTATTTT. Encoded protein: CASSLGSGSTDTQYF. The entire variable domain, with the rest obtained from reference TRBV11-2 and TRBJ2-3, is as follows: EAGVAQSPRYKIIEKRQSVAFWCNPISGHATLYWYQQILGQGPKLLIQFQNNGVVDDSQLPKDRFSAERLKGVDSTLKIQPAKLEDSAVYLCASSLGSGSTDTQYFGPGTRLTVL.

This clonotype was seen at least ten times. This chain joins TRBV5-1 and TRBJ1-1; a possible D gene is TRBD1 (6 bases). Germline V lookup: CDR1 SGHRS, CDR2 YFSETQ. The CDR3 extends over 15 amino acids. The germline V and J ends were trimmed by 0 bases and 3 bases, with 12 bases remaining between them. CDR3 amino acids: CASSLETGLYTEAFF. CDR3 nucleotide sequence: TGCGCCAGCAGCTTGGAAACAGGGTTGTACACTGAAGCTTTCTTT.